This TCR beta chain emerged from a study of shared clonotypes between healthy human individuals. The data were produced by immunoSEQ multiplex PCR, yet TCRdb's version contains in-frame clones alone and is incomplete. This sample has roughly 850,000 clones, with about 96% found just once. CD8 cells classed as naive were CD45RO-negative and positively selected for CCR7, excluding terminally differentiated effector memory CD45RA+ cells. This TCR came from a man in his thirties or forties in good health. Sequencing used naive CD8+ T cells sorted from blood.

The CDR3 here is CASSHPTYNEQFF. The CDR3 coding sequence is TGTGCCAGCAGCCACCCTACATACAATGAGCAGTTCTTC. The genes are TRBV7-9 and TRBJ2-1; D not resolved. This CDR3 has 13 amino acids. Trimming took off 5 bases at V and 4 bases at J, with 9 bases between the two ends. Germline V gene data show CDR1 as SEHNR and CDR2 as FQNEAQ (reference sequence).